The sequence of this T cell receptor beta chain was determined in a study of T cells in Graves' hyperthyroidism and ophthalmopathy. Study background: Peripheral blood was secured at the point of initial diagnosis, before any treatment. General study results and limits: Clonotypes that were expanded in thyroid above 0.001 mostly appeared in blood too.

Amplified TCR beta CDR3 regions derived from RNA transcripts. Initially, a first-round RT-PCR of the TCR CDR3 employed the HTBI primer set. TCRdb reanalysed the multiplex PCR reads using MiXCR and keeps one entry per CDR3 protein. The repertoire holds hundreds of thousands of distinct CDR3 sequences, 14% seen once, with 10% to 13% in the top ten. With V trimmed by 5 bases and J by 2 bases, 7 bases remained unmatched. From germline, CDR1 is MDHEN and CDR2 SYDVKM. This CDR3 is built from 15 residues. Those patients with uncontrolled infection, other autoimmune disease, pregnancy or lactation were excluded. On this clonotype itself: Its matching antigen is unknown.

This TCR came from a young woman with Graves' hyperthyroidism. Material for sequencing was blood. The chain has TRBV28 and TRBJ1-2; 8 positions agree with TRBD1. As DNA, the CDR3 is TGTGCCAGCAGTCTGCCCAGGGACAGGAACTATGGCTACACCTTC. Its protein product is CASSLPRDRNYGYTF.